The 17 T cell receptor beta chains below were found in one sample sequenced in a study of lymphopenia after photon versus proton radiotherapy. Method: immunoSEQ multiplex PCR; TCRdb's copy keeps in-frame clones and lacks some. Of 75,000 to 95,000 clones listed, 83% are singletons. This specimen consisted of peripheral blood, obtained from a patient treated with proton-based radiotherapy. These receptors came from a man in his 60s with pancreatic cancer.

The chain carries TRBV5-8 and TRBJ2-1; D remains ambiguous. Trimming cost V 0 bases and J 1 base, with 11 bases left between them. The V gene's germline CDR1 is SGHTS and CDR2 YDEGEE. The CDR3 runs 16 residues. The CDR3 DNA follows: TGTGCCAGCAGCTTGGAGGTGGGTAGGTCCTACAATGAGCAGTTCTTC. The encoded protein is CASSLEVGRSYNEQFF.

The chain links TRBV5-1 to TRBJ1-2; D is ambiguous. The CDR3 covers 13 residues. CDR1 SGHRS and CDR2 YFSETQ come from the germline V gene. Between the trimmed V and J ends, which lost 0 bases and 6 bases, there was a span of 9 bases. Here the CDR3 reads CASSLGRGDGYTF. Here the CDR3 DNA reads TGCGCCAGCAGCTTGGGGCGAGGTGATGGCTACACCTTC.

The chain links TRBV10-3 to TRBJ2-7; D is unclear. This CDR3 has 15 residues. V shed 4 bases and J shed 0 bases, with 13 bases lying between them. CDR1 is ENHRY and CDR2 is SYGVKD in the germline V gene. CDR3 DNA sequence: TGTGCCATCAGTGGGTCTAGGGCAGACTCCTACGAGCAGTACTTC. Encoded protein: CAISGSRADSYEQYF.

This rearrangement joins TRBV6-5 to TRBJ1-1; D not resolved. The CDR3 length is 13 residues. Trimming cost V 2 bases and J 1 base, with 5 bases left between them. Per the germline V gene, CDR1 is MNHEY and CDR2 is SVGAGI. Here the CDR3 reads CASSYAGNTEAFF. The CDR3 bases are TGTGCCAGCAGTTACGCGGGGAACACTGAAGCTTTCTTT.

CDR3 residues: CASRRGQSSYEQYF. The CDR3 DNA sequence: TGTGCCAGCAGGCGTGGGCAAAGCTCCTACGAGCAGTACTTC. The V call is TRBV2, the J call TRBJ2-7; no clear D. The germline V gene encodes CDR1 SNHLY and CDR2 FYNNEI. V lost 6 bases and J lost 0, with 12 bases in between. This CDR3 region has 14 residues. Supplemented by reference TRBV2 and TRBJ2-7, the full variable domain reads EPEVTQTPSHQVTQMGQEVILRCVPISNHLYFYWYRQILGQKVEFLVSFYNNEISEKSEIFDDQFSVERPDGSNFTLKIRSTKLEDSAMYFCASRRGQSSYEQYFGPGTRLTVT.

The chain recombines TRBV6-1 with TRBJ2-2; 9 bases are shared with TRBD2. Germline-derived CDR1 and CDR2 are MNHNS and SASEGT. CDR3 length: 15 amino acids. V trimming: 6 bases; J trimming: 5 bases; junction bases outside the gene matches: 7. This CDR3 reads CASSSAGGGTGELFF. The CDR3 region has the DNA TGTGCCAGCAGCTCTGCGGGAGGGGGGACCGGGGAGCTGTTTTTT.

The chain uses TRBV6-6 and TRBJ2-1; D may be TRBD2 (6 bases). Germline values: CDR1 MNHNY, CDR2 SVGAGI (reference sequence). V was clipped by 2 bases and J by 4 bases, with 12 bases between them. The CDR3 loop spans 15 amino acids. The CDR3, as DNA: TGTGCCAGCAGTTACAGGCGGGGCTTTTACAATGAGCAGTTCTTC. Translated: CASSYRRGFYNEQFF.

This clone has a handful of counts. This chain connects TRBV7-9 to TRBJ1-1; weak D call: TRBD1 (5 bases). Germline lookup yields CDR1 SEHNR and CDR2 FQNEAQ (reference sequence). The V gene lost 4 bases and the J gene lost 4 bases, with 13 bases spanning the gap. This CDR3 is built from 14 residues. In nucleotides, the CDR3 is TGTGCCAGCAGCTCCGACAGATCTTTCACTGAAGCTTTCTTT. Amino acid sequence: CASSSDRSFTEAFF.

This rearrangement joins TRBV9 to TRBJ1-4; TRBD1 is a possible D gene (5 bases). In germline, CDR1 is SGDLS, CDR2 YYNGEE. V dropped 3 bases and J dropped 7 bases, with 16 bases sitting between them. The CDR3 consists of 15 residues. CDR3 amino acids: CASSASGMGVEKLFF. The DNA of the CDR3 is TGTGCCAGCAGCGCCTCAGGGATGGGGGTTGAAAAACTGTTTTTT.

The CDR3 reads CSVVIRTSTDTQYF. As DNA, the CDR3 is TGCAGCGTTGTAATTAGGACTAGCACAGATACGCAGTATTTT. V usage is TRBV29-1 and J usage is TRBJ2-3; D possibly corresponds to TRBD2 (5 bases). The CDR3 is 14 amino acids. Per the germline V gene, CDR1 is SQVTM and CDR2 is ANQGSEA. Trimming stripped 4 bases from V and 0 bases from J, with 11 bases between.

This clone appeared a few times. The chain links TRBV7-8 to TRBJ1-1, with a possible D match to TRBD1 (5 bases). Germline-derived CDR1 and CDR2 are SGHVS and FQNEAQ. The CDR3 length is 15 residues. V lost 2 bases and J 8 bases, leaving 18 bases between the germline ends. The CDR3 region has the DNA TGTGCCAGCAGCTTAATTGAGGCAGGGCACGCCGAAGCTTTCTTT. Protein sequence: CASSLIEAGHAEAFF.

The chain employs TRBV4-2 and TRBJ2-2, with D perhaps TRBD2 (5 bases). This CDR3 is 17 amino acids long. Germline CDR1 is LGHNA and CDR2 is YNFKEQ. The V gene lost 1 base and the J gene lost 2 bases, with 14 bases spanning the gap. The DNA for the CDR3 is TGTGCCAGCAGCCAAGGACTAAGGACTGACAACACCGGGGAGCTGTTTTTT. Encoded protein: CASSQGLRTDNTGELFF.

The chain has TRBV5-6 and TRBJ2-7; TRBD2 is a possible D gene (6 bases). This CDR3 is built from 14 residues. Germline loops: CDR1 SGHDT, CDR2 YYEEEE. V lost 5 bases and J 0 bases, leaving 12 bases between the germline ends. As DNA, the CDR3 is TGTGCCAGCAGATATGGGGGGAGCTCCTACGAGCAGTACTTC. Amino acids: CASRYGGSSYEQYF.

The chain carries TRBV2 and TRBJ2-2; 14 bases map to TRBD2. The CDR3 totals 19 residues. Per germline, CDR1 SNHLY and CDR2 FYNNEI. Trimming took 7 bases from V and 6 from J; bases not matched to a gene: 16. The DNA of the CDR3 is TGTGCCAGCACCCTCAGGGTAGGGACTAGCGGGAGAGGAGCCGGGGAGCTGTTTTTT. Its protein is CASTLRVGTSGRGAGELFF.

This chain links TRBV2 with TRBJ1-4; D is ambiguous. The germline V gene encodes CDR1 SNHLY and CDR2 FYNNEI. The CDR3 is 15 residues long. The V end lost 6 bases, the J end lost 0 bases, and 11 bases lay between the germline ends. CDR3 DNA: TGTGCCAGCAGCGGTGGTACAGCAACTAATGAAAAACTGTTTTTT. Its translation: CASSGGTATNEKLFF.

This chain uses TRBV7-9 with TRBJ2-1, with D possibly being TRBD2 (5 bases). Germline assignment: CDR1 SEHNR and CDR2 FQNEAQ (reference sequence). The CDR3 spans 14 residues. V was pared by 5 bases and J by 6 bases, with 14 bases between. The chain's CDR3 is CASSVGRGRNEQFF. As DNA, the CDR3 is TGTGCCAGCAGCGTTGGGAGAGGGCGCAATGAGCAGTTCTTC.

Comment on this clone: An end of the junction differs from the germline gene, which may be a read error. This chain connects TRBV30 to TRBJ2-5, with D possibly TRBD1 on 5 matching bases. CDR3 length: 15 amino acids. Per the germline V gene, CDR1 is GTSNPN and CDR2 is SVGIG (reference sequence). In nucleotides, the CDR3 is TGTGCCCGGAGAGGTGGGCTAGGGGATTTTGAGACCCAGTACTTC. Protein: CARRGGLGDFETQYF.